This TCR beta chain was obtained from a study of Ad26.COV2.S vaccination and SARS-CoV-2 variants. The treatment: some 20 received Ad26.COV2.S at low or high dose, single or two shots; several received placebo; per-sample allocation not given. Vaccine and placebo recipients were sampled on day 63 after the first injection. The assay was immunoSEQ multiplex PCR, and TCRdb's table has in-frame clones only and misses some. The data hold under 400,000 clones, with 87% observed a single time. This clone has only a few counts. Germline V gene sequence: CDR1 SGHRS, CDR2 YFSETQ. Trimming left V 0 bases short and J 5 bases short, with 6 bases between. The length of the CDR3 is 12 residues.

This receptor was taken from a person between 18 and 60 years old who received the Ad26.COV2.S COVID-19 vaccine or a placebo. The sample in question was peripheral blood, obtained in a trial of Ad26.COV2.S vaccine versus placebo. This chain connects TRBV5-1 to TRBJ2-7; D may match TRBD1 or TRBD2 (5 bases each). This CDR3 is CASSLVGDEQYF. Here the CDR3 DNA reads TGCGCCAGCAGCTTGGTGGGGGACGAGCAGTACTTC.